Each of the 6 T cell receptor beta chains below was sequenced from the same sample in a study of T cells in narcolepsy. Profiled with immunoSEQ multiplex PCR; TCRdb holds only in-frame clones, not every one. The table records fewer than 40,000 clones, around 86% of them present only once. Specimen: CD45RA- memory CD4+ T cells from PBMCs. These receptors all stem from a human donor with narcolepsy.

CDR3: CASSQGDTTNEKLFF. DNA of the CDR3: TGCGCCAGCAGCCAAGGGGACACAACTAATGAAAAACTGTTTTTT. The chain uses TRBV4-3 and TRBJ1-4, with TRBD1 as a possible D gene (6 bases). CDR3 length: 15 residues. V gave up 1 base and J gave up 0 bases, with 6 bases separating them. Germline lookup yields CDR1 LGHNA and CDR2 YSLEER.

The chain is built from TRBV7-2 and TRBJ1-3; D gene uncertain. CDR1 SGHTA and CDR2 FQGNSA come from the germline V gene. The V and J ends lost 2 bases and 6 bases respectively, with 11 bases between them. The CDR3 loop spans 14 amino acids. The CDR3 here is CASSLNGVLNTIYF. Here the CDR3 DNA reads TGTGCCAGCAGCTTAAACGGGGTTTTAAACACCATATATTTT.

The J gene is TRBJ1-5, the V gene TRBV7-2; tentatively, D is TRBD1 (5 bases). Germline values: CDR1 SGHTA, CDR2 FQGNSA. The CDR3 spans 12 residues. V shed 3 bases and J shed 7 bases, with 7 bases lying between them. The CDR3, as DNA: TGTGCCAGCAGCTTCCAGGGACAGCCCCAGCATTTT. Protein sequence: CASSFQGQPQHF.

This clone appeared a single time. The rearrangement joins TRBV19 to TRBJ2-5; maybe TRBD1 (5 bases). The CDR3 contains 14 residues. V lost 3 bases and J lost 1, with 9 bases in between. Germline V gives CDR1 LNHDA, CDR2 SQIVND (reference sequence). In nucleotides, the CDR3 is TGTGCCAGTAGTATTGACAGCTCCCAAGAGACCCAGTACTTC. This codes for CASSIDSSQETQYF.

The gene calls are TRBV7-2 and TRBJ1-6, with 7 bases fitting TRBD1. The ends lost 3 bases at V and 8 bases at J; junction bases unmatched: 10. Germline V gene lookup returns CDR1 SGHTA and CDR2 FQGNSA. CDR3 length: 16 amino acids. CDR3 in DNA: TGTGCCAGCAGCTTCTTAGCCGGGACAGATTATTCACCCCTCCACTTT. Protein product: CASSFLAGTDYSPLHF. Full variable domain (outside the CDR3, taken from reference TRBV7-2 and TRBJ1-6): GAGVSQSPSNKVTEKGKDVELRCDPISGHTALYWYRQSLGQGLEFLIYFQGNSAPDKSGLPSDRFSAERTGGSVSTLTIQRTQQEDSAVYLCASSFLAGTDYSPLHFGNGTRLTVT.

This chain links TRBV19 with TRBJ2-7; D possibly uses TRBD1 or TRBD2 (5 bases each). There are 16 residues in the CDR3. Germline CDR1 LNHDA, CDR2 SQIVND (reference sequence). Trimming removed 4 bases at V and 0 bases at J, with 16 bases between. The CDR3: CASSTGPSRGSYEQYF. Here the CDR3 DNA reads TGTGCCAGTAGTACGGGGCCATCCAGAGGCTCCTACGAGCAGTACTTC. Variable domain in full (rest from reference TRBV19 and TRBJ2-7): DGGITQSPKYLFRKEGQNVTLSCEQNLNHDAMYWYRQDPGQGLRLIYYSQIVNDFQKGDIAEGYSVSREKKESFPLTVTSAQKNPTAFYLCASSTGPSRGSYEQYFGPGTRLTVT.